This T cell receptor beta chain is drawn from a study of beta chain features in type 1 diabetes. Overall study: Age and gender were similar between patients and healthy donors, as were cell yields. Findings and caveats of the study: Cells carrying high TCR expression could end up over-represented when cDNA is sequenced. When Type 1 diabetes patients were examined, their TCRB CDR3s proved moderately but significantly shorter in all four CD4+ subsets.

This clone was found a few times. Its antigen is unidentified. A single heparinised draw of about 100 mL on average was taken per donor. Germline values: CDR1 SGHAT, CDR2 FQNNGV. The CDR3 has 13 residues. Trimming stripped 2 bases from V and 6 bases from J, with 7 bases between. Expressed TCRB transcripts were sequenced, since all the RNA that had been isolated was reverse transcribed. Naive, central memory and regulatory T cell samples averaged around 3.9 million immunoSEQ reads each. The protocol was immunoSEQ multiplex PCR, while the TCRdb copy is restricted to in-frame clones and leaves out a portion. The sample lists around 250,000 clones; 13% to 15% were seen once.

The sequence was collected from a man aged 30-40 years with type 1 diabetes. Sequenced material: naive CD4+ T cells from blood. The rearrangement joins TRBV11-2 to TRBJ2-2, with D unresolved. CDR3 residues: CASSLRSPGELFF. The CDR3 DNA is TGTGCCAGCAGCTTACGGTCCCCCGGGGAGCTGTTTTTT.